This entry lists 12 T cell receptor beta chains sequenced from one sample in a study of quantifying T cell responses using KT2 cells. Across the study: TCR alpha and beta constant-region primers primed reverse transcription of RNA.

A single-stranded UMI oligo with SP2 sequence was ligated to cDNA 3' ends. The first PCR ran 3 to 5 cycles with an equimolar RC1.1 and RC1.2 beta primer mix. TCRdb recomputed calls from the UMI-ligation and nested PCR reads with MiXCR, one row per CDR3 protein. Seen here are 31,000 or so distinct CDR3 sequences, 10% observed once, and the top ten hold approximately 8.7%. The sequencing input was PBMCs spiked with cells of the T cell clone KT2. The receptors were sampled from a human donor.

This rearrangement joins TRBV18 to TRBJ2-5; D is uncertain. CDR1 and CDR2 (germline): KGHSH, LQKENI. This CDR3 has 13 amino acids. V shed 3 bases and J shed 2 bases, with 7 bases lying between them. CDR3 sequence reads: CASSPRSQETQYF. Here the CDR3 DNA reads TGTGCCAGCTCACCTCGAAGTCAAGAGACCCAGTACTTC.

This clonotype was counted at least ten times. Here the CDR3 DNA reads TGTGCCAGCATTCCCCAGGGCCTAGGCTATGGCTACACCTTC. This codes for CASIPQGLGYGYTF. The chain employs TRBV2 and TRBJ1-2; tentatively, D is TRBD1 (5 bases). CDR1 is SNHLY and CDR2 is FYNNEI in the germline V gene. This CDR3 has 14 residues. Trimming took off 7 bases at V and 4 bases at J, with 16 bases between the two ends.

The table lists this clonotype with many counts. The gene calls are TRBV5-4 and TRBJ2-3, with TRBD2 matching 9 bases. The CDR3 runs to 15 residues. Germline V gene data show CDR1 as SGHNT and CDR2 as YYREEE (reference sequence). V gave up 5 bases and J gave up 4 bases; unmatched junction bases: 8. The DNA of the CDR3 is TGTGCCAGCAGTCTCCCGGGACTAGCAGCAGATACGCAGTATTTT. Encoded protein: CASSLPGLAADTQYF. Full variable domain (outside the CDR3, taken from reference TRBV5-4 and TRBJ2-3): ETGVTQSPTHLIKTRGQQVTLRCSSQSGHNTVSWYQQALGQGPQFIFQYYREEENGRGNFPPRFSGLQFPNYSSELNVNALELDDSALYLCASSLPGLAADTQYFGPGTRLTVL.

The CDR3 nucleotides are TGTGCCATCGGCTTCGTGCGGGGGGGCCTGAGTGAGACCCAGTACTTC. Its protein product is CAIGFVRGGLSETQYF. The V gene is TRBV10-3, the J gene TRBJ2-5, with 9 bases matching TRBD2. This CDR3 comprises 16 residues. CDR1 and CDR2 from the germline V gene are ENHRY and SYGVKD. V was clipped by 8 bases and J by 5 bases; unmatched bases: 15.

This clonotype appeared many times. The CDR3 DNA sequence: TGCGCCAGCAGCGGAGCGGGGGGCCCCTACAATGAGCAGTTCTTC. This translates into CASSGAGGPYNEQFF. The chain combines TRBV5-1 with TRBJ2-1; 9 nucleotides align to TRBD2. The germline V gene has CDR1 SGHRS and CDR2 YFSETQ. V shed 4 bases, J shed 2 bases, and the junction held 4 bases outside the gene matches. The CDR3 is 15 amino acids.

This clonotype was seen repeatedly, ten times or more. The junction departs from germline at one end; a sequencing error may be responsible. The chain is built from TRBV2 and TRBJ1-1; D is possibly TRBD1 (5 bases). This CDR3 spans 14 amino acids. Germline CDR1 and CDR2: SNHLY and FYNNEI. CDR3 residues: CASREDSLNTEAFF. The CDR3 DNA is TGTGCCAGCAGGGAAGACAGTCTGAACACTGAAGCTTTCTTT.

This clonotype was seen ten or more times. The chain links TRBV4-1 to TRBJ1-4, with D possibly being TRBD1 (6 bases). The CDR3 runs 18 residues. Germline values: CDR1 MGHRA, CDR2 YSYEKL. V gave up 0 bases and J gave up 0 bases, with 14 bases separating them. CDR3 protein: CASSQDPTTGATNEKLFF. The CDR3 coding sequence is TGCGCCAGCAGCCAAGATCCCACGACAGGAGCAACTAATGAAAAACTGTTTTTT.

The table lists this clonotype with a few counts. V and J are TRBV4-2 and TRBJ1-2; the D is unclear. CDR1 is LGHNA, CDR2 YNFKEQ, per germline. Trimming pared 9 bases from V and 2 bases from J, leaving 7 bases between. This CDR3 is built from 11 residues. The CDR3 loop is CASGRNYGYTF. The CDR3 coding sequence is TGTGCCAGTGGACGGAACTATGGCTACACCTTC.

The gene calls are TRBV18 and TRBJ2-5, with D tentatively TRBD2 (5 bases). Trimming took off 1 base at V and 2 bases at J, with 8 bases between the two ends. The CDR3 is made up of 14 amino acids. In germline, CDR1 is KGHSH, CDR2 LQKENI. The CDR3 protein is CASSPQLGQETQYF. Here the CDR3 DNA reads TGTGCCAGCTCACCACAACTAGGACAAGAGACCCAGTACTTC. The entire variable domain, with the rest obtained from reference TRBV18 and TRBJ2-5, is as follows: NAGVMQNPRHLVRRRGQEARLRCSPMKGHSHVYWYRQLPEEGLKFMVYLQKENIIDESGMPKERFSAEFPKEGPSILRIQQVVRGDSAAYFCASSPQLGQETQYFGPGTRLLVL.

The sample holds a few counts of this clonotype. The chain employs TRBV6-5 and TRBJ2-6; D may match TRBD1 or TRBD2 (6 bases each). In germline, CDR1 is MNHEY, CDR2 SVGAGI. With 6 bases removed from V and 4 bases from J, the gap between germline ends came to 13 bases. The CDR3 consists of 15 residues. Here the CDR3 DNA reads TGTGCCAGCAGAGGAGGGGGAAGGGGGGCCAACGTCCTGACTTTC. Its translation: CASRGGGRGANVLTF.

There are many counts of this clonotype. The chain uses TRBV5-1 and TRBJ2-7; D unclear. The CDR3 loop spans 13 amino acids. V was clipped by 1 base and J by 6 bases, with 11 bases between them. Germline V gives CDR1 SGHRS, CDR2 YFSETQ. The CDR3 spells CASSLTSSIEQYF. The CDR3 DNA follows: TGCGCCAGCAGCTTGACGAGCAGCATCGAGCAGTACTTC.

This clonotype appeared many times. The chain links TRBV5-1 to TRBJ2-7; D is perhaps TRBD2 (6 bases). With 4 bases removed from V and 7 bases from J, the gap between germline ends came to 15 bases. This CDR3 comprises 13 residues. Per germline, CDR1 SGHRS and CDR2 YFSETQ. The CDR3 region is CASSPAGLREQYF. The CDR3 DNA reads TGCGCCAGCAGCCCCGCGGGACTCAGGGAGCAGTACTTC.